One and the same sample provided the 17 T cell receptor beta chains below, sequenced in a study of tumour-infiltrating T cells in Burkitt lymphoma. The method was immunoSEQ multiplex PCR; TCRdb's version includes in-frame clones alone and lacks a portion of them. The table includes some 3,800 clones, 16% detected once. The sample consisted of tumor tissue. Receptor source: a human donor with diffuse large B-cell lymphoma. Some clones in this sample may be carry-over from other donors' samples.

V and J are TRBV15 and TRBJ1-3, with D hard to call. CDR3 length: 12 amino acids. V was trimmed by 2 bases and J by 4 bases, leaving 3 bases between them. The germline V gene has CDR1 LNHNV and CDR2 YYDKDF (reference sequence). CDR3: CATSRQGNTIYF. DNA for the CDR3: TGTGCCACCAGCAGACAGGGAAACACCATATATTTT.

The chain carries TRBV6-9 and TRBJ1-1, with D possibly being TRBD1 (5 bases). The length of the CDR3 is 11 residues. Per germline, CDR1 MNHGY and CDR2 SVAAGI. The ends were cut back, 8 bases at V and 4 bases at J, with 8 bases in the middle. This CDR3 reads CASGGVTEAFF. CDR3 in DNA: TGTGCCAGCGGAGGGGTCACTGAAGCTTTCTTT.

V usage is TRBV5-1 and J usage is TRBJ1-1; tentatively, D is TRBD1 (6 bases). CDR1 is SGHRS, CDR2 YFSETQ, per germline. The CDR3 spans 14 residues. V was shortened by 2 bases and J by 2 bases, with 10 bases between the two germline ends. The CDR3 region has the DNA TGCGCCAGCAGCTTTTTACAGGGAAACACTGAAGCTTTCTTT. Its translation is CASSFLQGNTEAFF.

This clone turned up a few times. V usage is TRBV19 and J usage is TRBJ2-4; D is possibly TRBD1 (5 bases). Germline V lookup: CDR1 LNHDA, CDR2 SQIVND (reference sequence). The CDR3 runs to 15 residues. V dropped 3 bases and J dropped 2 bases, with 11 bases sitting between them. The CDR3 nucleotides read TGTGCCAGTAGTATGCTCGACAGCCCCAAAAACATTCAGTACTTC. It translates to CASSMLDSPKNIQYF.

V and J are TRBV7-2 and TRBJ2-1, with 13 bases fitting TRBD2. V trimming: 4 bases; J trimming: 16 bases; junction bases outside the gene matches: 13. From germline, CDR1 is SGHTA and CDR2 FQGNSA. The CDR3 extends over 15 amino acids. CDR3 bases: TGTGCCAGCAGCTCTGGGGGACTAGCGGGACTCCTTCCTTTCTTC. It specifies CASSSGGLAGLLPFF.

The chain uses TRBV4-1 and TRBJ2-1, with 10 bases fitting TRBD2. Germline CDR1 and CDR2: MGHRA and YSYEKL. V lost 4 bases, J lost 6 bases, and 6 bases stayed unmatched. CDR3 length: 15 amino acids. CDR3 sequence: CASSPPGLAPNEQFF. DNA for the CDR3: TGCGCCAGCAGCCCGCCGGGACTAGCGCCCAATGAGCAGTTCTTC.

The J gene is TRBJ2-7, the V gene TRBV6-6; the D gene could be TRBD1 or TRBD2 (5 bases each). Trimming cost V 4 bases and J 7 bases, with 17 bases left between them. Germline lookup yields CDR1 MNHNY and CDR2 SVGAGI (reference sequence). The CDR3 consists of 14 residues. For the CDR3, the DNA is TGTGCCAGCAGTTTCTCAGCAGCAGGGAGTGAGCAGTACTTC. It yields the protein CASSFSAAGSEQYF.

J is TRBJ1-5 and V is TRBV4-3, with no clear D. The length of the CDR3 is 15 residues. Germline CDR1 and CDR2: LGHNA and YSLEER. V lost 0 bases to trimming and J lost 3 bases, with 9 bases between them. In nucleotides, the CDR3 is TGCGCCAGCAGCCAAGATAACCTCTACAATCAGCCCCAGCATTTT. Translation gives CASSQDNLYNQPQHF.

The CDR3 loop reads CASSFTGGLQETQYF. In nucleotides, the CDR3 is TGTGCCAGCAGTTTCACAGGGGGCCTACAAGAGACCCAGTACTTC. The chain links TRBV6-5 to TRBJ2-5; 9 nucleotides agree with TRBD1. CDR3 length equals 15 residues. The germline V gene encodes CDR1 MNHEY and CDR2 SVGAGI. After removal of 4 bases from V and 2 bases from J, the junction contained 5 bases not matched to a gene.

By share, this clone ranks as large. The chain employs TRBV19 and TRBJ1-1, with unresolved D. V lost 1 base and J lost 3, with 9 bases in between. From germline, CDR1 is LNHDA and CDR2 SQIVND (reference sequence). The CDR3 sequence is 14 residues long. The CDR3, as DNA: TGTGCCAGTAGTATAGGGGAACAATACACTGAAGCTTTCTTT. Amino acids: CASSIGEQYTEAFF.

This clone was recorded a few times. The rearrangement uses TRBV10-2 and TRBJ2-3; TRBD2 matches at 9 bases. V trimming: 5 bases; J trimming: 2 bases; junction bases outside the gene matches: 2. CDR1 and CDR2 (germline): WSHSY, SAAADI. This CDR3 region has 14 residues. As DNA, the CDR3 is TGCGCCAGCAGTTTAGCGGGGGACACAGATACGCAGTATTTT. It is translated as CASSLAGDTDTQYF.

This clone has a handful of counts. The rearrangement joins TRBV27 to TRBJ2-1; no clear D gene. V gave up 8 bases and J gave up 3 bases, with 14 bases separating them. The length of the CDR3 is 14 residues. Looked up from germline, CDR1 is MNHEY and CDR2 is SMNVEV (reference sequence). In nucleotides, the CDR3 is TGTGCCAGCCGTCCCGTCGACGACTACAATGAGCAGTTCTTC. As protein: CASRPVDDYNEQFF.

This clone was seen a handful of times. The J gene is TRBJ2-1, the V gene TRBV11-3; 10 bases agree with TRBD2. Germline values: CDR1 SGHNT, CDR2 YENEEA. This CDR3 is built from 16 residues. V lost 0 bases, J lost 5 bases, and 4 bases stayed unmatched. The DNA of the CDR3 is TGTGCCAGCAGCTTAGATGCTAGCGGGGGTAACAATGAGCAGTTCTTC. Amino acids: CASSLDASGGNNEQFF.

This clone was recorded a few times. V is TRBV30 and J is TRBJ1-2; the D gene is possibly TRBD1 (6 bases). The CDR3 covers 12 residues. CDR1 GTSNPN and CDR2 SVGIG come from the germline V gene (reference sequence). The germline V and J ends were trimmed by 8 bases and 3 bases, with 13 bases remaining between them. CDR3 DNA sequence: TGTGCCCGAGACAGGCCCGACTATGGCTACACCTTC. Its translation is CARDRPDYGYTF.

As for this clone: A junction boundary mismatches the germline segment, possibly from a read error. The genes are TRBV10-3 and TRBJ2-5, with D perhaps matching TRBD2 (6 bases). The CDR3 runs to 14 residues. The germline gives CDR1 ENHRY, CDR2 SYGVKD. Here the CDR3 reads CAISESGGSETQYF. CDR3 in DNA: TGTGCCATCAGTGAGTCGGGAGGTTCAGAGACCCAATACTTC.

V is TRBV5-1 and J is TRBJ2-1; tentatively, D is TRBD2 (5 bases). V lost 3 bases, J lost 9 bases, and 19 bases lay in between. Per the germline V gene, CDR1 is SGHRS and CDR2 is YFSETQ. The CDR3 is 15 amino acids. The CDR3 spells CASSSTTNLGVEQFF. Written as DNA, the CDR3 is TGCGCCAGCAGCTCCACAACCAACCTCGGGGTTGAGCAGTTCTTC. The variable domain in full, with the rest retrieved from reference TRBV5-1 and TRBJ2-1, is KAGVTQTPRYLIKTRGQQVTLSCSPISGHRSVSWYQQTPGQGLQFLFEYFSETQRNKGNFPGRFSGRQFSNSRSEMNVSTLELGDSALYLCASSSTTNLGVEQFFGPGTRLTVL.

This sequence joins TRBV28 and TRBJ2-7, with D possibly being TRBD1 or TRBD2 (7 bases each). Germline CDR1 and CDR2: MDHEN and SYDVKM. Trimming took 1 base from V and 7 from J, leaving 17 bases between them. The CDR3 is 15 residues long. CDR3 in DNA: TGTGCCAGCAGTTTATCTGAACAGGGGAGGGGGGAGCAGTACTTC. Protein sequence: CASSLSEQGRGEQYF.